Listed here are 24 T cell receptor beta chains from one sample, sequenced in a study of cytomegalovirus exposure and HLA in healthy donors. A multiplex PCR was run with 60 Vbeta primers and 13 Jbeta primers. Repertoires were generated with immunoSEQ multiplex PCR, while TCRdb's copy carries only in-frame clones and drops some. Of about 300,000 clones listed, around 86% are singletons. Sample: PBMCs. These receptors originate from a man aged 35 to 55 in good health and CMV-seropositive.

This chain joins TRBV10-2 and TRBJ2-1; TRBD2 agrees at 8 bases. This CDR3 contains 14 residues. The germline V gene encodes CDR1 WSHSY and CDR2 SAAADI. J lost 3 bases, V lost 6 bases, and 4 bases had no gene match. The CDR3: CASRTGLVYNEQFF. CDR3 coding DNA: TGCGCCAGCAGGACGGGACTAGTCTACAATGAGCAGTTCTTC.

This clone was observed a single time. The V and J genes are TRBV15 and TRBJ1-3; D possibly corresponds to TRBD1 (5 bases). This CDR3 spans 17 amino acids. V lost 2 bases and J 2 bases, leaving 16 bases between the germline ends. Germline assignment: CDR1 LNHNV and CDR2 YYDKDF (reference sequence). The CDR3 DNA reads TGTGCCACCAGCAGATCTCAGCAGGGCCCGACTGGAAACACCATATATTTT. Translated, it gives CATSRSQQGPTGNTIYF.

V usage is TRBV7-2 and J usage is TRBJ1-5, with 10 bases aligning to TRBD1. CDR3 length: 15 residues. Germline CDR1 and CDR2: SGHTA and FQGNSA. V was pared by 5 bases and J by 8 bases, with 9 bases of the junction left unmatched. The CDR3 region has the DNA TGTGCCAGCAGCCTTGGGACAGGGGAAGAAGAGCCCCAGCATTTT. Translated: CASSLGTGEEEPQHF.

The chain recombines TRBV19 with TRBJ2-5, with a tentative D call TRBD2 (5 bases). Between the trimmed V and J ends, which lost 5 bases and 4 bases, there was a span of 11 bases. Germline V gene data show CDR1 as LNHDA and CDR2 as SQIVND (reference sequence). CDR3 length: 13 amino acids. As DNA, the CDR3 is TGTGCCAGTAGTCTAACTAGGCTAGAGACCCAGTACTTC. The encoded protein is CASSLTRLETQYF. Complete variable domain (other parts from reference TRBV19 and TRBJ2-5): DGGITQSPKYLFRKEGQNVTLSCEQNLNHDAMYWYRQDPGQGLRLIYYSQIVNDFQKGDIAEGYSVSREKKESFPLTVTSAQKNPTAFYLCASSLTRLETQYFGPGTRLLVL.

The V gene is TRBV7-8, the J gene TRBJ1-6, with 7 bases lining up with TRBD1. Germline assignment: CDR1 SGHVS and CDR2 FQNEAQ. The CDR3 covers 17 residues. Trimming at V came to 5 bases and at J to 0 bases, leaving 7 bases not matched to a gene. The CDR3 here is CASSPVGQSSYNSPLHF. The DNA of the CDR3 is TGTGCCAGCAGCCCCGTGGGACAGAGCTCCTATAATTCACCCCTCCACTTT.

V and J are TRBV5-1 and TRBJ2-2; tentatively, D is TRBD2 (6 bases). The CDR3 loop spans 16 amino acids. Trimming took off 4 bases at V and 3 bases at J, with 16 bases between the two ends. Germline CDR1 SGHRS, CDR2 YFSETQ. The CDR3 DNA follows: TGCGCCAGCAGCGACAAGCGGGTGGTCGACACCGGGGAGCTGTTTTTT. It codes for CASSDKRVVDTGELFF. Full variable domain (missing parts from reference TRBV5-1 and TRBJ2-2): KAGVTQTPRYLIKTRGQQVTLSCSPISGHRSVSWYQQTPGQGLQFLFEYFSETQRNKGNFPGRFSGRQFSNSRSEMNVSTLELGDSALYLCASSDKRVVDTGELFFGEGSRLTVL.

V gene TRBV18 combines with J gene TRBJ2-5; D unresolved. Per germline, CDR1 KGHSH and CDR2 LQKENI. Trimming shortened V by 5 bases and J by 2 bases, and 6 bases separated the two germline ends. The CDR3 covers 12 residues. Here the CDR3 reads CASSELQETQYF. The CDR3 DNA reads as TGTGCCAGCTCAGAGCTACAAGAGACCCAGTACTTC.

The chain joins TRBV13 to TRBJ2-1; D might be TRBD1 (6 bases). V dropped 7 bases and J dropped 6 bases, with 10 bases sitting between them. Germline lookup yields CDR1 PRHDT and CDR2 FYEKMQ (reference sequence). The CDR3 is 12 amino acids. CDR3 sequence reads: CASTLRGNEQFF. The CDR3 region has the DNA TGTGCCAGCACCCTCAGGGGCAATGAGCAGTTCTTC.

This clone was seen once. The chain combines TRBV10-2 with TRBJ2-2; possible D gene TRBD1, 5 bases. The CDR3 totals 13 residues. Germline V gives CDR1 WSHSY, CDR2 SAAADI. The germline V and J ends were trimmed by 11 bases and 5 bases, with 15 bases remaining between them. CDR3: CASRVPETGELFF. DNA for the CDR3: TGCGCCTCCAGGGTCCCTGAGACCGGGGAGCTGTTTTTT.

The V call is TRBV5-5, the J call TRBJ1-4; D unresolved. The CDR3 is made up of 16 amino acids. CDR1 and CDR2 from the germline V gene are SGHKS and YYEKEE (reference sequence). The V end lost 1 base, the J end lost 3 bases, and 13 bases lay between the germline ends. The CDR3 protein is CASSLIGGSSNEKLFF. CDR3 bases: TGTGCCAGCAGCTTGATAGGCGGCAGCTCTAATGAAAAACTGTTTTTT.

This chain connects TRBV19 to TRBJ1-2, with 7 bases identical to TRBD1. The CDR3 consists of 15 residues. CDR1 and CDR2 (germline): LNHDA, SQIVND (reference sequence). Trimming removed 6 bases from V and 4 bases from J; junction bases left unmatched: 11. The CDR3 is CASSLPGTAFYGYTF. As DNA, the CDR3 is TGTGCCAGTAGCCTCCCCGGGACAGCGTTCTATGGCTACACCTTC.

This clone occurred a few times. This chain links TRBV19 with TRBJ2-7, with 9 nucleotides matching TRBD2. V lost 5 bases to trimming and J lost 2 bases; unmatched junction nucleotides: 4. The CDR3 has 14 residues. CDR1 and CDR2 from the germline V gene are LNHDA and SQIVND (reference sequence). CDR3: CASSASSGAYEQYF. The CDR3 DNA follows: TGTGCCAGTAGTGCCTCTAGCGGGGCCTACGAGCAGTACTTC.

The chain uses TRBV4-1 and TRBJ1-5; perhaps TRBD1 as D (5 bases). CDR1 is MGHRA and CDR2 is YSYEKL in the germline V gene. The CDR3 has 16 amino acids. Between the trimmed V and J ends, which lost 1 base and 7 bases, there was a span of 17 bases. This chain's CDR3 is CASSQGPGGVRQPQHF. CDR3 sequence (DNA): TGCGCCAGCAGCCAAGGGCCGGGGGGGGTGAGACAGCCCCAGCATTTT.

The chain recombines TRBV29-1 with TRBJ2-3; no reliable D call. Between the trimmed V and J ends, which lost 3 bases and 4 bases, there was a span of 5 bases. Germline V gene data show CDR1 as SQVTM and CDR2 as ANQGSEA. The CDR3 is 11 amino acids. CDR3: CSVDSPDTQYF. The DNA of the CDR3 is TGCAGCGTTGATAGCCCAGATACGCAGTATTTT.

The chain combines TRBV10-1 with TRBJ2-2, with 8 bases fitting TRBD1. V lost 2 bases and J lost 4; bases outside the gene matches: 9. Germline V gives CDR1 WNHNN, CDR2 SYGVQD (reference sequence). The CDR3 extends over 17 amino acids. The CDR3 spells CASSENDRGGATGELFF. CDR3 nucleotide sequence: TGCGCCAGCAGTGAGAATGACAGGGGTGGTGCCACCGGGGAGCTGTTTTTT.

V and J are TRBV28 and TRBJ2-1, with TRBD2 matching over 7 bases. There are 15 residues in the CDR3. The junction had 8 bases not matched to a gene; V was cut back by 8 bases and J by 1 base. The V gene's germline CDR1 is MDHEN and CDR2 SYDVKM. The CDR3 coding sequence is TGTGCCAGCGTCCTGGGGGGGGTGTCCTACAATGAGCAGTTCTTC. Its translation is CASVLGGVSYNEQFF.

This chain joins TRBV6-5 and TRBJ2-7, with 7 positions matching TRBD1. This CDR3 region has 16 residues. With V trimmed by 0 bases and J by 6 bases, 11 bases remained unmatched. The germline V gene encodes CDR1 MNHEY and CDR2 SVGAGI. CDR3 loop: CASSYSSGTVAGEQYF. Written as DNA, the CDR3 is TGTGCCAGCAGTTACTCCTCCGGGACAGTCGCAGGCGAGCAGTACTTC.

The chain links TRBV7-9 to TRBJ2-7; unclear D gene. Germline-derived CDR1 and CDR2 are SEHNR and FQNEAQ (reference sequence). This CDR3 contains 13 residues. CDR3 sequence reads: CFCKQKAAYEQYF. CDR3 DNA: TGTTTTTGCAAGCAGAAGGCGGCATACGAGCAGTACTTC.

V gene TRBV19 combines with J gene TRBJ1-1; weak D call: TRBD1 (6 bases). The CDR3 sequence is 18 residues long. Looked up from germline, CDR1 is LNHDA and CDR2 is SQIVND (reference sequence). With 3 bases removed from V and 1 base from J, the gap between germline ends came to 21 bases. The CDR3 region is CASSMPHGGGRGNTEAFF. The CDR3 region has the DNA TGTGCCAGTAGTATGCCCCACGGGGGGGGGCGAGGGAACACTGAAGCTTTCTTT.

The rearrangement joins TRBV6-6 to TRBJ2-1; weak D call: TRBD2 (6 bases). Trimming took 3 bases from V and 1 from J, leaving 13 bases between them. The CDR3 covers 16 residues. Germline V gene data show CDR1 as MNHNY and CDR2 as SVGAGI (reference sequence). CDR3 amino acids: CASSYFSGISYNEQFF. In nucleotides, the CDR3 is TGTGCCAGCAGTTATTTTAGCGGAATTTCCTACAATGAGCAGTTCTTC.

The J gene is TRBJ1-2, the V gene TRBV28, with a possible D match to TRBD1 (5 bases). V was cut by 6 bases and J by 2 bases, with 16 bases left in between. The CDR3 extends over 15 amino acids. In germline, CDR1 is MDHEN, CDR2 SYDVKM. The CDR3 coding sequence is TGTGCCAGCAGGCCTGACAGTGGATTCAACTATGGCTACACCTTC. This translates into CASRPDSGFNYGYTF.

The chain combines TRBV7-2 with TRBJ1-2, with D possibly matching TRBD1 (6 bases). The CDR3 spans 14 residues. V dropped 1 base and J dropped 3 bases, with 9 bases sitting between them. Germline lookup yields CDR1 SGHTA and CDR2 FQGNSA. CDR3 sequence: CASSLVAGDYGYTF. CDR3 coding DNA: TGTGCCAGCAGCTTAGTCGCAGGGGACTATGGCTACACCTTC.

This clone was seen a single time. The chain recombines TRBV19 with TRBJ1-1; D is unclear. Deletions cut 4 bases from V and 8 bases from J, with 11 bases between. This CDR3 is 12 amino acids long. Per germline, CDR1 LNHDA and CDR2 SQIVND (reference sequence). CDR3 DNA: TGTGCCAGTAGTACCCAAAGAGGGGAAGCTTTCTTT. Its translation is CASSTQRGEAFF.

The chain joins TRBV11-3 to TRBJ2-1, with D possibly matching TRBD2 (6 bases). Trimming shortened V by 6 bases and J by 3 bases, and 9 bases separated the two germline ends. CDR3 size: 13 residues. CDR1 is SGHNT, CDR2 YENEEA, per germline. CDR3 nucleotides: TGTGCCAGCAGTCGGGACTTCTACAATGAGCAGTTCTTC. This gives the protein CASSRDFYNEQFF.